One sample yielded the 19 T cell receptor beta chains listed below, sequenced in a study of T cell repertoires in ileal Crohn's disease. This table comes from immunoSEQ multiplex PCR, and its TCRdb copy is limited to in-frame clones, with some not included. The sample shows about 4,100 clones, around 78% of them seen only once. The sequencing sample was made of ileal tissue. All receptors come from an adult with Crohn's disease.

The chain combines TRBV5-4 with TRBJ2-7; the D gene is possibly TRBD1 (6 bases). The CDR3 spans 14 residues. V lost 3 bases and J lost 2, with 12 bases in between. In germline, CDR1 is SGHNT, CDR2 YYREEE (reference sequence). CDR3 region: CASSSAGQPYEQYF. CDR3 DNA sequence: TGTGCCAGCAGCTCGGCCGGACAGCCCTACGAGCAGTACTTC.

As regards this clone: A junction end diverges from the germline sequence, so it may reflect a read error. CDR3 sequence reads: CASSLEGQSTDTQYF. Written as DNA, the CDR3 is TGCGCTAGCAGCTTGGAAGGACAGAGCACAGATACGCAGTATTTT. This rearrangement joins TRBV5-1 to TRBJ2-3, with a tentative D call TRBD1 (6 bases). The CDR3 totals 15 residues. The germline V gene has CDR1 SGHRS and CDR2 YFSETQ. The full variable domain, with the rest looked up from reference TRBV5-1 and TRBJ2-3, is KAGVTQTPRYLIKTRGQQVTLSCSPISGHRSVSWYQQTPGQGLQFLFEYFSETQRNKGNFPGRFSGRQFSNSRSEMNVSTLELGDSALYLCASSLEGQSTDTQYFGPGTRLTVL.

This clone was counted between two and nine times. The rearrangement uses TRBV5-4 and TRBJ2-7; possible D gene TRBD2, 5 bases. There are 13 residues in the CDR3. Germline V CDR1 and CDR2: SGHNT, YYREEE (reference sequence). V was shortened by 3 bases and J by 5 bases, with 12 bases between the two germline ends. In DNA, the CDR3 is TGTGCCAGCAGCTCGTCGGGGTGGAACGAGCAGTACTTC. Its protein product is CASSSSGWNEQYF.

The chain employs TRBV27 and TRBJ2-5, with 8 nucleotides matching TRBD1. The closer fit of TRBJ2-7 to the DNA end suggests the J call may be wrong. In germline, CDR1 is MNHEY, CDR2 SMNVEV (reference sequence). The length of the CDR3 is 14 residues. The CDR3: CASSPAGGRYEQYF. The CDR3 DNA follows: TGTGCCAGCAGTCCAGCAGGGGGCCGGTACGAGCAGTACTTC.

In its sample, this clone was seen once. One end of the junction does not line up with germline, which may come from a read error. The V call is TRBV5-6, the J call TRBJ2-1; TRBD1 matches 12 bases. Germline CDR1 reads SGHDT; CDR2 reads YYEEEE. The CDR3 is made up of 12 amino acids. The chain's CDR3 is CASSLGDRGQIF. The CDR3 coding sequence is TGTGCCAGCAGCTTGGGGGACAGGGGGCAAATCTTC.

CDR3 sequence (DNA): TGCACCAGCAGCCAAGATCAAAATGTAAGGCGGGTTCGGAACTATGGCTACACCTTC. Translating it yields CTSSQDQNVRRVRNYGYTF. The V and J genes are TRBV1 and TRBJ1-2. TRBV1 is recorded as a pseudogene. This CDR3 has 19 amino acids.

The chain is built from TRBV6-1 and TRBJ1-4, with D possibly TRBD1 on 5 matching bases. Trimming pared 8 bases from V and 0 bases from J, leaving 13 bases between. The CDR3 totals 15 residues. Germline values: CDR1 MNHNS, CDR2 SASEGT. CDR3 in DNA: TGTGCCAGCTTCCCCGGACAAGCAACTAATGAAAAACTGTTTTTT. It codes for CASFPGQATNEKLFF.

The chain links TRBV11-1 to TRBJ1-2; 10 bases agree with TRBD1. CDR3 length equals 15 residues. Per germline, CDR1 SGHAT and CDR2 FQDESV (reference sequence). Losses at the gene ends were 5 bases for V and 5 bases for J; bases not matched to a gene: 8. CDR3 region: CASSPRDRGYYGYTF. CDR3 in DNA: TGTGCCAGCAGCCCTAGGGACAGGGGCTATTATGGCTACACCTTC.

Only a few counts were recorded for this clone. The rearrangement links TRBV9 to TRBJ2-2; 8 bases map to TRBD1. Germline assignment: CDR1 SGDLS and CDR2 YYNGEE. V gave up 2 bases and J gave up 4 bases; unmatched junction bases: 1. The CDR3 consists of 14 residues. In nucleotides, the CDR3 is TGTGCCAGCAGCGTGACAGGGGCCACCGGGGAGCTGTTTTTT. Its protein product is CASSVTGATGELFF.

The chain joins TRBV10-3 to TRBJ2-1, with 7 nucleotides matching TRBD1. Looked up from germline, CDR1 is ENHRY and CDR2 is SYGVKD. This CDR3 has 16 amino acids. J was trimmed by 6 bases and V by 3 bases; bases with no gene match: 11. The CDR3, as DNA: TGTGCCATCAGTGATCGCGACAGGGTGGGGTTCAATGAGCAGTTCTTC. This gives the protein CAISDRDRVGFNEQFF.

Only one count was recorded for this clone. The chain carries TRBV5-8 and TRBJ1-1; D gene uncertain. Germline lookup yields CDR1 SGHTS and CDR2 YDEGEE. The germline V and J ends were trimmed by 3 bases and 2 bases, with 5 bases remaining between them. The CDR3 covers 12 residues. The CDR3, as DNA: TGTGCCAGCAGCTATAGAAACACTGAAGCTTTCTTT. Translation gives CASSYRNTEAFF.

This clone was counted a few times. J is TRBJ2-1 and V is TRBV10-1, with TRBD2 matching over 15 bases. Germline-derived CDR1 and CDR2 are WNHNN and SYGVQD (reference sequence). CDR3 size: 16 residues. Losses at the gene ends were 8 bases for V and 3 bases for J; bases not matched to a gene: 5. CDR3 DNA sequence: TGCGCCAGCCGAGGACTAGCGGGGGGGTACTACAATGAGCAGTTCTTC. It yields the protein CASRGLAGGYYNEQFF.

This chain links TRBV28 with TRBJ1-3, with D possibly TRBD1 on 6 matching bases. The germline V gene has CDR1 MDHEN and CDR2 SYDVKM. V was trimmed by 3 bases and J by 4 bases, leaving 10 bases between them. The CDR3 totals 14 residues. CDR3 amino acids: CASSFSGVGNTIYF. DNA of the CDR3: TGTGCCAGCAGTTTTTCAGGGGTAGGAAACACCATATATTTT.

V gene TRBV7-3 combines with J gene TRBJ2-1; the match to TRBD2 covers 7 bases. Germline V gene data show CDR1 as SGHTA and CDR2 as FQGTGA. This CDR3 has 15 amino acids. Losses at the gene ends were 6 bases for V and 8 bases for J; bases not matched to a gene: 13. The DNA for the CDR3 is TGTGCCAGCAGTCGGACTGGGGGGGAGTGGGATGAGCAGTTCTTC. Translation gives CASSRTGGEWDEQFF.

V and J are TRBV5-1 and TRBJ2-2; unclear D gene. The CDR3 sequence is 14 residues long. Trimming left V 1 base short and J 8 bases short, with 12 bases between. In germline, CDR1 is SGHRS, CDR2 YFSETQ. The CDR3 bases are TGCGCCAGCAGCTTGAGCGCCGTCCCTGGGGAGCTGTTTTTT. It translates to CASSLSAVPGELFF.

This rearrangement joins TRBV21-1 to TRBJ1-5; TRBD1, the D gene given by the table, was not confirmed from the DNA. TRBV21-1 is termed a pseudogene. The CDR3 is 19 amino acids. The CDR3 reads CASSKERWTGQHSNQPQHF. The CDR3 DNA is TGTGCCAGCAGCAAAGAGAGGTGGACAGGGCAACATAGCAATCAGCCCCAGCATTTT.

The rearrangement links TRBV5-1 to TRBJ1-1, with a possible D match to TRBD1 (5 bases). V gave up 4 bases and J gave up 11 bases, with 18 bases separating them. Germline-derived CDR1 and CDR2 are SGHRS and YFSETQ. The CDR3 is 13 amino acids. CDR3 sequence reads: CASSPQPGDPAFF. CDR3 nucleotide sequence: TGCGCCAGCAGCCCCCAGCCGGGGGATCCGGCTTTCTTT.

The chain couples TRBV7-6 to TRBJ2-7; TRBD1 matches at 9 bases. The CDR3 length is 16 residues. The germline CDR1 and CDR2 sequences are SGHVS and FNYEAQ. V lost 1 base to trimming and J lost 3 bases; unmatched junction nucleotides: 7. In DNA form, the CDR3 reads TGTGCCAGCAGCTTAGACACCGGGACAGGGTTCTACGAGCAGTACTTC. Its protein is CASSLDTGTGFYEQYF.

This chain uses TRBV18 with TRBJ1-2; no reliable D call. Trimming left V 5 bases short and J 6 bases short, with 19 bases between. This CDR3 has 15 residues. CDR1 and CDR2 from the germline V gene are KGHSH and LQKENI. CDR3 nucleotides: TGTGCCAGCTCAACTCAAGTCTACACTAGGGATGGCTACACCTTC. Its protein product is CASSTQVYTRDGYTF. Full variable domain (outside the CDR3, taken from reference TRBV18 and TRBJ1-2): NAGVMQNPRHLVRRRGQEARLRCSPMKGHSHVYWYRQLPEEGLKFMVYLQKENIIDESGMPKERFSAEFPKEGPSILRIQQVVRGDSAAYFCASSTQVYTRDGYTFGSGTRLTVV.